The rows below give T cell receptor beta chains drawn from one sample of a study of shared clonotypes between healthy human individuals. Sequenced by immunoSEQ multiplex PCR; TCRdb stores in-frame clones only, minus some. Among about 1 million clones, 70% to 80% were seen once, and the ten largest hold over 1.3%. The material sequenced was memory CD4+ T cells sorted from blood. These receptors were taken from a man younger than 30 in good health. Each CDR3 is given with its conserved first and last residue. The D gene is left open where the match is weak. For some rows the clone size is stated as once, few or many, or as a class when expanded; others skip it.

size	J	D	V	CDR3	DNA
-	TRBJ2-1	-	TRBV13	CASSRSFYNEQFF	TGTGCCAGCAGCCGTTCCTTCTACAATGAGCAGTTCTTC
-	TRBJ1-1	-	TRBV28	CASGSAGVKAEAFF	TGTGCCAGCGGCTCAGCGGGCGTGAAGGCTGAAGCTTTCTTT
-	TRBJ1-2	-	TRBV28	CASSSPSRGEGGYTF	TGTGCCAGCAGTTCGCCCTCGAGGGGGGAGGGTGGCTACACCTTC
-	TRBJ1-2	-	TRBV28	CASEGPLSGYTF	TGTGCCAGCGAAGGCCCCCTCTCGGGCTACACCTTC
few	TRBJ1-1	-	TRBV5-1	CASSFRASTENTEAFF	TGCGCCAGCAGTTTCCGGGCCTCGACCGAGAACACTGAAGCTTTCTTT
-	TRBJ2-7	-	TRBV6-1	CAAGGGPYEQYF	TGTGCCGCAGGAGGGGGTCCCTACGAGCAGTACTTC
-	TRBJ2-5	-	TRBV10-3	CAIRAQPGVETQYF	TGTGCCATCAGGGCCCAACCGGGGGTGGAGACCCAGTACTTC
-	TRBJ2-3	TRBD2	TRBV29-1	CSVRDREADTQYF	TGCAGCGTTCGGGACCGGGAGGCAGATACGCAGTATTTT
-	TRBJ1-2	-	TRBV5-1	CASRITLGLDGYGYTF	TGCGCCAGCAGAATAACCCTGGGGCTCGATGGCTATGGCTACACCTTC
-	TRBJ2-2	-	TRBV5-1	CASSLLGGTTNTGELFF	TGCGCCAGCAGCCTGCTCGGAGGGACAACGAACACCGGGGAGCTGTTTTTT
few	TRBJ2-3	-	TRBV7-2	CASSQRGDTQYF	TGTGCCAGCAGCCAACGAGGGGATACGCAGTATTTT
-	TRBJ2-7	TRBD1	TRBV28	CASSFSPRTGGQQYF	TGTGCCAGCAGTTTCTCCCCGCGGACAGGGGGCCAGCAGTACTTC
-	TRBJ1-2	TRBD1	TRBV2	CASSERGPTGVGYTF	TGTGCCAGCAGTGAAAGGGGGCCAACAGGGGTCGGCTACACCTTC
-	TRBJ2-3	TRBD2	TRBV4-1	CASSRRTSADTQYF	TGCGCCAGCAGCCGCAGGACTAGCGCAGATACGCAGTATTTT
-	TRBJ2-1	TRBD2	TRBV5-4	CASSLRGLAGGRGRNEQFF	TGTGCCAGCAGCTTACGGGGACTAGCGGGAGGGAGAGGGAGAAATGAGCAGTTCTTC
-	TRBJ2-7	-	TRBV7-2	CASSPPGQLNSYEQYF	TGTGCCAGCAGCCCGCCCGGACAGCTTAATTCCTACGAGCAGTACTTC
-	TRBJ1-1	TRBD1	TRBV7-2	CASSSPPGGTEAFF	TGTGCCAGCAGCTCGCCACCAGGGGGCACTGAAGCTTTCTTT
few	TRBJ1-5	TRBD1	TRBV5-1	CANLDRGSDQPQHF	TGCGCCAACCTGGACAGGGGATCGGATCAGCCCCAGCATTTT
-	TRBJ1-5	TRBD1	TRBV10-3	CAISDSGGSNQPQHF	TGTGCCATCAGTGACTCAGGGGGAAGCAATCAGCCCCAGCATTTT
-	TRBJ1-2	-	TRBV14	CASSQEAAGGYTF	TGTGCCAGCAGCCAAGAGGCCGCAGGAGGCTACACCTTC
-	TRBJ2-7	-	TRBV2	CASGSVTYEQYF	TGTGCCAGCGGTAGCGTTACCTACGAGCAGTACTTC
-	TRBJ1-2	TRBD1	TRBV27	CASSSRQGLSGYTF	TGTGCCAGCAGTTCACGACAGGGTCTGAGTGGCTACACCTTC
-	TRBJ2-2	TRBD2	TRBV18	CASSQNLAGGPDTGELFF	TGTGCCAGCTCACAAAACTTAGCGGGAGGGCCCGACACCGGGGAGCTGTTTTTT
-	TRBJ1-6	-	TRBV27	CASSLWAVRHSPLHF	TGTGCCAGCAGTTTATGGGCCGTTCGCCATTCACCCCTCCACTTT
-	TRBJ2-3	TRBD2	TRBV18	CASSPILAGGPGDTQYF	TGTGCCAGCTCACCCATTCTAGCGGGGGGGCCCGGAGATACGCAGTATTTT
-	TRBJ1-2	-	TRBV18	CASSPRKGDGYTF	TGTGCCAGCTCACCACGGAAAGGAGATGGCTACACCTTC
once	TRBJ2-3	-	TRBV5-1	CASGRGNTDTQYF	TGCGCCAGCGGACGGGGGAACACAGATACGCAGTATTTT
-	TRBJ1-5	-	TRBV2	CASSQAGNQPQHF	TGTGCCAGCAGCCAGGCGGGCAATCAGCCCCAGCATTTT
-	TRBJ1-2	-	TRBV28	CASRGGQGRLRGYTF	TGTGCCAGCAGGGGAGGGCAGGGCCGGTTACGGGGCTACACCTTC
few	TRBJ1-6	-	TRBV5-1	CASSLNVLNSPLHF	TGCGCCAGCAGCTTAAACGTTTTAAATTCACCCCTCCACTTT
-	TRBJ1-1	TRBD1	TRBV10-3	CAISQGQSLTEAFF	TGTGCCATCAGTCAGGGACAGTCCCTCACTGAAGCTTTCTTT
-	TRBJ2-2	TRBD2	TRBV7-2	CASGLAGVNTGELFF	TGTGCCAGCGGACTAGCGGGAGTCAACACCGGGGAGCTGTTTTTT
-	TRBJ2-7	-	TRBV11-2	CASSPPGEGAFEQYF	TGTGCCAGCAGCCCCCCCGGGGAGGGGGCGTTCGAGCAGTACTTC
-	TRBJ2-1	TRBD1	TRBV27	CASSPGVGGLNEQFF	TGTGCCAGCAGTCCCGGGGTAGGGGGCTTGAATGAGCAGTTCTTC
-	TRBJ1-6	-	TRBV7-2	CASSPGAFGNSPLHF	TGTGCCAGCAGCCCAGGAGCTTTCGGGAATTCACCCCTCCACTTT
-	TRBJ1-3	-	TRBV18	CASSPLGLSGNTIYF	TGTGCCAGCTCACCCTTGGGCCTCTCTGGAAACACCATATATTTT
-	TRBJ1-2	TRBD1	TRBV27	CASTYRPTGGYGYTF	TGTGCCAGCACCTACCGCCCCACAGGGGGTTATGGCTACACCTTC
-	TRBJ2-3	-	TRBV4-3	CASSQSAGKDTQYF	TGCGCCAGCAGCCAGTCTGCGGGAAAAGATACGCAGTATTTT
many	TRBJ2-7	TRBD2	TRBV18	CASSPPSSGPGDEQYF	TGTGCCAGCTCACCTCCATCTAGCGGGCCCGGGGACGAGCAGTACTTC
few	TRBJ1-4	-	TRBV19	CASSRTGTTTNEKLFF	TGTGCCAGTAGTAGAACAGGGACCACAACTAATGAAAAACTGTTTTTT
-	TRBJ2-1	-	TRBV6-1	CASSEFSSLSYNEQFF	TGTGCCAGCAGTGAATTCAGCTCCCTTTCCTACAATGAGCAGTTCTTC
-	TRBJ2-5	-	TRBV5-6	CASSLEGPETQYF	TGTGCCAGCAGCTTGGAGGGGCCAGAGACCCAGTACTTC
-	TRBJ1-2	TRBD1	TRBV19	CASSTSWTGGNYGYTF	TGTGCCAGTAGTACCTCTTGGACAGGGGGCAACTATGGCTACACCTTC
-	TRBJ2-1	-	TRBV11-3	CASSLELGGSDEQFF	TGTGCCAGCAGCTTAGAGCTTGGGGGCTCGGATGAGCAGTTCTTC
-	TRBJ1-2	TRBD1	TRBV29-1	CSVGTGPGGYTF	TGCAGCGTGGGGACAGGGCCTGGTGGCTACACCTTC
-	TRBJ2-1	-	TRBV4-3	CASSQGIRDPELF	TGCGCCAGCAGCCAAGGCATCAGGGACCCCGAGCTCTTC
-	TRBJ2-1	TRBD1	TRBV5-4	CASSPDRGAYNEQFF	TGTGCCAGCAGTCCCGACAGGGGAGCTTACAATGAGCAGTTCTTC
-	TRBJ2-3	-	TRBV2	CASSPGEVSTDTQYF	TGTGCCAGCAGCCCGGGGGAGGTTAGCACAGATACGCAGTATTTT
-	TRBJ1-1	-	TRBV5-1	CASSLDMRTEAFF	TGCGCCAGCAGCTTGGACATGAGGACTGAAGCTTTCTTT
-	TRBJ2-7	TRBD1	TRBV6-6	CASSPGQGTSYEQYF	TGTGCCAGCAGCCCGGGACAGGGGACTTCCTACGAGCAGTACTTC
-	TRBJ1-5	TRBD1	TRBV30	CAWGQGKSNQPQHF	TGTGCCTGGGGACAGGGGAAGAGCAATCAGCCCCAGCATTTT
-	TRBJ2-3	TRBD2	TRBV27	CASSRGEEKSTDTQYF	TGTGCCAGCAGTCGGGGGGAGGAGAAGAGCACAGATACGCAGTATTTT
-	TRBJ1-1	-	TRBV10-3	CAISLDRNTEAFF	TGTGCCATCAGTCTTGACAGGAACACTGAAGCTTTCTTT
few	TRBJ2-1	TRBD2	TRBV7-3	CASSPGTSGANEQFF	TGTGCCAGCAGCCCCGGGACTAGCGGGGCAAATGAGCAGTTCTTC
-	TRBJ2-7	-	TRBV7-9	CASSLWRGSSYEQYF	TGTGCCAGCAGCCTGTGGAGGGGAAGCTCCTACGAGCAGTACTTC
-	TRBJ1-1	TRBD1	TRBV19	CASRTGGTNTEAFF	TGTGCCAGTAGGACAGGGGGAACGAACACTGAAGCTTTCTTT